This TCR beta chain was profiled in a study of T cells in Graves' hyperthyroidism and ophthalmopathy. This CDR3 region has 16 residues. V lost 5 bases and J lost 5; bases outside the gene matches: 14. RNA transcripts gave rise to amplified TCR beta CDR3 regions. Using the HTBI primer set, a first-round RT-PCR was run on the TCR CDR3. MiXCR, applied by TCRdb to the multiplex PCR reads, yields one record per CDR3 protein. Counted here are around 600,000 distinct CDR3 sequences, around 15% occurring once; the ten biggest clones make up around 13%. This receptor was taken from a woman aged 50 to 65 with Graves' ophthalmopathy. This chain connects TRBV12-3 or TRBV12-4 to TRBJ2-5; 7 positions match TRBD1. Sequences were obtained from blood. The CDR3 DNA follows: TGTGCCAGCAGTACTCGACAGGGTAGTGGTGGGGAGACCCAGTACTTC. This codes for CASSTRQGSGGETQYF.